This entry concerns a single T cell receptor beta chain. TCRdb's table, derived via immunoSEQ multiplex PCR, lists solely in-frame clones and lacks some. This table holds some 190,000 clones, about 81% found once. This CDR3 is 13 amino acids long. Germline CDR1 SGDLS, CDR2 YYNGEE. The ends were cut back, 0 bases at V and 6 bases at J, with 10 bases in the middle. The data belong to a study of blood T cell repertoires in COVID-19. This TCR derives from a woman aged 60 to 75 with COVID-19, enrolled during active disease. Sequences were obtained from peripheral blood. The chain employs TRBV9 and TRBJ2-7, with D unclear. CDR3 DNA sequence: TGTGCCAGCAGCGTAGCTGAGGTTGGCGAGCAGTACTTC. Translated, it gives CASSVAEVGEQYF.